Only a few counts were recorded for the clone carrying this T cell receptor (beta chain). What it recognizes is unknown. This specimen belongs to a study of cytomegalovirus exposure and HLA in healthy donors. Germline V CDR1 and CDR2: GTSNPN, SVGIG (reference sequence). The CDR3 covers 15 residues. Trimming shortened V by 2 bases and J by 3 bases, and 14 bases separated the two germline ends. Study-level results: The productive fraction for most TCR beta V segments was about 87% or about 30% in an earlier analysis. Reportedly, a later analysis found an Asian-associated ancestry cluster had fewer N-insertions than the approximately 700-donor mean. Beyond CMV serostatus, there was no information to go on about immune exposure. Altogether, about 160 TCR beta chains were recorded as cytomegalovirus-associated.

It was with 60 Vbeta and 13 Jbeta primers that the PCR ran. Assay: immunoSEQ multiplex PCR; the TCRdb copy retains only in-frame clones and omits some. The data show about 190,000 clones, 77% seen once. Sample: PBMCs. The receptor was isolated from a woman in her 30s in good health and CMV-seropositive. The chain couples TRBV30 to TRBJ2-1; D perhaps matches TRBD2 (7 bases). CDR3: CAWSPRGAVYNEQFF. The CDR3 region has the DNA TGTGCCTGGAGTCCCCGGGGGGCCGTCTACAATGAGCAGTTCTTC.